Listed below are T cell receptor beta chains from one sample, sequenced in a study of cytomegalovirus exposure and HLA in healthy donors. TCRdb's copy holds only in-frame clones and misses some; the assay was immunoSEQ multiplex PCR. The sample table includes roughly 34,000 clones. Sequencing was performed on PBMCs. The receptors stem from a man aged 35 to 55 in good health and CMV-seronegative. The CDR3 runs from the conserved cysteine through the conserved F or W. D genes are given only for firm matches.

V gene	J gene	D gene	CDR3 protein	CDR3 DNA
TRBV2	TRBJ1-2	TRBD1	CAGTHTNRGINYGYTF	TGTGCCGGTACCCACACAAACAGGGGGATTAACTATGGCTACACCTTC
TRBV7-2	TRBJ1-5	-	CASSGTGSGQPQHF	TGTGCCAGCAGTGGAACAGGGAGCGGTCAGCCCCAGCATTTT
TRBV29-1	TRBJ2-6	-	CSVGPRPRGGANVLTF	TGCAGCGTTGGGCCCCGACCTAGGGGTGGGGCCAACGTCCTGACTTTC
TRBV11-3	TRBJ2-2	-	CASSLGQGYTGELFF	TGTGCCAGCAGCTTAGGTCAGGGTTACACCGGGGAGCTGTTTTTT
TRBV4-2	TRBJ1-2	TRBD1	CASSPSQGGTNYGYTF	TGTGCCAGCAGCCCGAGCCAGGGGGGTACTAACTATGGCTACACCTTC
TRBV27	TRBJ2-7	TRBD2	CASSPPRLAGAWEQYF	TGTGCCAGCAGTCCTCCGAGACTAGCGGGAGCATGGGAGCAGTACTTC
TRBV7-9	TRBJ1-2	-	CASSPGGFYYGYTF	TGTGCCAGCAGCCCTGGAGGGTTTTACTATGGCTACACCTTC
TRBV19	TRBJ2-1	TRBD2	CASSITSGDDNEQFF	TGTGCCAGTAGTATAACTAGCGGGGACGACAATGAGCAGTTCTTC
TRBV10-1	TRBJ2-7	TRBD2	CASSQTVTSGGWVGYEQYF	TGCGCCAGCAGCCAGACGGTTACTAGCGGGGGGTGGGTCGGGTACGAGCAGTACTTC
TRBV4-3	TRBJ2-3	TRBD2	CASSQGVAGGDTQYF	TGCGCCAGCAGCCAAGGCGTGGCGGGAGGCGATACGCAGTATTTT
TRBV30	TRBJ2-7	-	CAWSVLAYEQYF	TGTGCCTGGAGTGTACTCGCCTACGAGCAGTACTTC
TRBV15	TRBJ2-1	-	CATSRLGDEQFF	TGTGCCACCAGCAGACTAGGGGATGAGCAGTTCTTC
TRBV11-3	TRBJ2-7	TRBD1	CASSLGQGASYEQYF	TGTGCCAGCAGCTTAGGGCAGGGGGCCTCCTACGAGCAGTACTTC
TRBV6-1	TRBJ1-4	-	CASSEAGTPGREKLFF	TGTGCCAGCAGTGAAGCGGGGACACCAGGACGGGAAAAACTGTTTTTT
TRBV7-2	TRBJ2-7	-	CASSLSTLSYYEQYF	TGTGCCAGCAGCTTATCCACTCTATCCTACTACGAGCAGTACTTC
TRBV5-1	TRBJ2-3	-	CASSLATTTDTQYF	TGCGCCAGCAGCTTGGCCACTACCACAGATACGCAGTATTTT
TRBV7-9	TRBJ2-6	-	CGNGGPNSGANVLTF	TGTGGTAATGGTGGGCCCAACTCTGGGGCCAACGTCCTGACTTTC
TRBV19	TRBJ1-4	TRBD1	CASSQGVYEKLFF	TGTGCCAGTAGTCAGGGGGTTTATGAAAAACTGTTTTTT
TRBV10-3	TRBJ2-7	TRBD1	CAISESKGANEQYF	TGTGCCATCAGTGAGTCGAAGGGGGCGAACGAGCAGTACTTC
TRBV11-3	TRBJ2-1	-	CASSLDLGDNEQFF	TGTGCCAGCAGCTTAGATCTAGGCGACAATGAGCAGTTCTTC
TRBV5-1	TRBJ1-2	-	CASSLVGAYGYTF	TGCGCCAGCAGCTTGGTAGGGGCCTATGGCTACACCTTC
TRBV4-1	TRBJ1-4	-	CASSQPLRGGANEKLFF	TGCGCCAGCAGCCAACCCTTGAGGGGGGGGGCTAATGAAAAACTGTTTTTT
TRBV4-3	TRBJ2-3	-	CASSPGLATDTQYF	TGCGCCAGCAGCCCGGGACTGGCCACAGATACGCAGTATTTT
TRBV13	TRBJ2-5	TRBD1	CASSLQGAQETQYF	TGTGCCAGCAGCTTACAGGGGGCTCAAGAGACCCAGTACTTC
TRBV6-4	TRBJ2-2	-	CASSEQGYTGELFF	TGTGCCAGCAGTGAACAGGGTTACACCGGGGAGCTGTTTTTT
TRBV14	TRBJ1-1	-	CASSFGQLNTEAFF	TGTGCCAGCAGTTTTGGACAGCTGAACACTGAAGCTTTCTTT
TRBV10-3	TRBJ2-5	-	CAISNSGETQYF	TGTGCCATCTCGAATAGCGGAGAGACCCAGTACTTC
TRBV10-3	TRBJ1-5	TRBD1	CATGEDRVRRNQPQHF	TGTGCCACCGGAGAGGACAGGGTAAGGAGGAATCAGCCCCAGCATTTT
TRBV29-1	TRBJ2-3	-	CSVNRGGGRGTDTQYF	TGCAGCGTCAACAGGGGGGGTGGAAGGGGCACAGATACGCAGTATTTT
TRBV9	TRBJ2-7	-	CASSPSLRSAYEQYF	TGTGCCAGCAGCCCTAGCCTACGGAGCGCCTACGAGCAGTACTTC
TRBV2	TRBJ1-2	TRBD1	CASRTDRTNYGYTF	TGTGCCAGCAGGACGGACAGGACTAACTATGGCTACACCTTC